This T cell receptor (beta chain) emerged from a study of cytomegalovirus exposure and HLA in healthy donors. Study context: An early data release held approximately 80 million unique TCRs from HLA-typed donors.

The germline V and J ends were trimmed by 5 bases and 1 base, with 11 bases remaining between them. Looked up from germline, CDR1 is SQVTM and CDR2 is ANQGSEA. The CDR3 runs to 13 residues. Comments on this clone: The antigen is unknown.

Both 60 Vbeta primers and 13 Jbeta primers went into the PCR. Measured with immunoSEQ multiplex PCR; TCRdb has only the in-frame clones, and not every one. Of approximately 98,000 clones detected, 74% appear once; the ten largest clones hold 1.8%. The study's findings and limits: The productive fraction for most TCR beta V segments was about 87% or about 30% in an earlier analysis. Presence/absence analyses took donor sequencing depth as roughly uniform.

This clonotype was sampled from a male donor in good health and CMV-seronegative. The material sequenced was PBMCs. This chain connects TRBV29-1 to TRBJ1-1; D remains ambiguous. DNA for the CDR3: TGCAGCGTTCTAGTGAATCGGAACACTGAAGCTTTCTTT. This translates into CSVLVNRNTEAFF.